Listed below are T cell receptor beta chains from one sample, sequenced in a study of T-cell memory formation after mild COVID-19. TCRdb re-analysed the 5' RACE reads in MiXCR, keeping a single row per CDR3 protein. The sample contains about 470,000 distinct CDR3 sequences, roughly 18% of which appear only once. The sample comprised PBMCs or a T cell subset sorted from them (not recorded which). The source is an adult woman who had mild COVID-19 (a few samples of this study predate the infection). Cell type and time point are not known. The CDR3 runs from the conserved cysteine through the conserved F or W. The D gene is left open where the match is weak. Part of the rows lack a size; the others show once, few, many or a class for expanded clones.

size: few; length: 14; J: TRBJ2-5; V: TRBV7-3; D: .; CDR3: CASSLNAGGETQYF; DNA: TGTGCCAGCAGCTTAAATGCAGGAGGAGAGACCCAGTACTTC
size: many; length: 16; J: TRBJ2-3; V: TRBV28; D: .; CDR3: CASHSVVVFGTDTQYF; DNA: TGTGCCAGCCATTCGGTCGTAGTTTTTGGCACAGATACGCAGTATTTT
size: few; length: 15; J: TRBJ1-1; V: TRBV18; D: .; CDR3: CASSPGKRRDTEAFF; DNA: TGTGCCAGCTCACCAGGGAAAAGGCGGGACACTGAAGCTTTCTTT
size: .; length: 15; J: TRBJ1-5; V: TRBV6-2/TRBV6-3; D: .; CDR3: CASSYTHQGYQPQHF; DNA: TGTGCCAGCAGTTACACCCATCAGGGCTATCAGCCCCAGCATTTT
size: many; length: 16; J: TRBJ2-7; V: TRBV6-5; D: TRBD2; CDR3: CASSYWAGGFPYEQYF; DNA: TGTGCCAGCAGTTACTGGGCGGGAGGGTTCCCCTACGAGCAGTACTTC
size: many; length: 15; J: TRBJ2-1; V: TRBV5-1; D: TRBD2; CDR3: CASTLLAGGLNEQFF; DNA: TGCGCCTCGACCCTACTAGCGGGGGGGCTTAATGAGCAGTTCTTC
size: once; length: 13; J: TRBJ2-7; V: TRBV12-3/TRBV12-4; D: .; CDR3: CASSFNWGYEQYF; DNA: TGTGCCAGCAGTTTTAATTGGGGGTACGAGCAGTACTTC
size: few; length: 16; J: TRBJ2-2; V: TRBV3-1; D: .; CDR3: CASSQGGGSNTGELFF; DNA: TGTGCCAGCAGCCAAGGAGGGGGTTCGAACACCGGGGAGCTGTTTTTT
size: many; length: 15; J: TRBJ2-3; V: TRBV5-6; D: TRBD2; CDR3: CASSLASGGPDTQYF; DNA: TGTGCCAGCAGCTTGGCGTCGGGAGGGCCAGATACGCAGTATTTT
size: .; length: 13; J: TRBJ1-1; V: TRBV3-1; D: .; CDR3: CASTQGENAEAFF; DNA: TGTGCCAGCACCCAAGGGGAGAACGCTGAAGCTTTCTTT
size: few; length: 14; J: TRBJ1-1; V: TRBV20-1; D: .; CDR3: CSAKWGGRDTEAFF; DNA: TGCAGTGCCAAGTGGGGGGGCAGGGACACTGAAGCTTTCTTT
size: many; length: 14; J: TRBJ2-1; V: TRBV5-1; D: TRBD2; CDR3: CASSPRTSFNEQFF; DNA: TGCGCCAGCAGCCCAAGGACTAGCTTCAATGAGCAGTTCTTC
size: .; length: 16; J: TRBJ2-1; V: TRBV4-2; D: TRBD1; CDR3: CASSRDRGLTYNEQFF; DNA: TGTGCCAGCAGTAGGGACAGGGGTCTGACCTACAATGAGCAGTTCTTC
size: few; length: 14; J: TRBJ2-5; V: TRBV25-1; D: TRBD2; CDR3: CASRASGGPETQYF; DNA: TGTGCCAGCAGGGCTAGCGGGGGTCCAGAGACCCAGTACTTC
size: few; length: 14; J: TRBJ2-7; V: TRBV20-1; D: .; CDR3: CSARPARFRNEQYF; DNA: TGCAGTGCTAGGCCAGCCAGGTTCAGAAACGAGCAGTACTTC
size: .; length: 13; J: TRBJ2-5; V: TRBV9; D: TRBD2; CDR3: CASSQGLAGTQYF; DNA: TGTGCCAGCAGCCAGGGACTAGCGGGGACCCAGTACTTC